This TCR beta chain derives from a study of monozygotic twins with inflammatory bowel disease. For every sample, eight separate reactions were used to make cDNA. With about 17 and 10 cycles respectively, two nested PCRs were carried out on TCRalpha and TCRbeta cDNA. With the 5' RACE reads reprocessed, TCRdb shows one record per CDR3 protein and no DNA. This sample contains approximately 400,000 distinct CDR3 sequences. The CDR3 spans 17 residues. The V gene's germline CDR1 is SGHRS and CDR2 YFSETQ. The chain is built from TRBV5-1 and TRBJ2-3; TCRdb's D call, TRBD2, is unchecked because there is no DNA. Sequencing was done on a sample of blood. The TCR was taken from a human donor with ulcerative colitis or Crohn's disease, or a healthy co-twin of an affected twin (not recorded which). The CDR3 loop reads CASSLARVAGGTDTQYF.